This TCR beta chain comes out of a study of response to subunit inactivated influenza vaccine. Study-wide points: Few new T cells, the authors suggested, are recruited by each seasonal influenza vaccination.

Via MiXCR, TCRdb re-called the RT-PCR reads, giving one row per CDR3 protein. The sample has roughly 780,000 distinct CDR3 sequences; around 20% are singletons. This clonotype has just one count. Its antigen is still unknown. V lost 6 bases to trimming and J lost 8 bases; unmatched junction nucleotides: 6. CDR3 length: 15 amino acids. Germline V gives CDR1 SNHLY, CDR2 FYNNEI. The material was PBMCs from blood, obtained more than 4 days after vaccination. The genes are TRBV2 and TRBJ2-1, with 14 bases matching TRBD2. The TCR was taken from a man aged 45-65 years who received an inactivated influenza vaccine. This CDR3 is CASSATSGGADEQFF. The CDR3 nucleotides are TGTGCCAGCAGCGCGACTAGCGGGGGGGCGGATGAGCAGTTCTTC. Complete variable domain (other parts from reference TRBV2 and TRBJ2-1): EPEVTQTPSHQVTQMGQEVILRCVPISNHLYFYWYRQILGQKVEFLVSFYNNEISEKSEIFDDQFSVERPDGSNFTLKIRSTKLEDSAMYFCASSATSGGADEQFFGPGTRLTVL.